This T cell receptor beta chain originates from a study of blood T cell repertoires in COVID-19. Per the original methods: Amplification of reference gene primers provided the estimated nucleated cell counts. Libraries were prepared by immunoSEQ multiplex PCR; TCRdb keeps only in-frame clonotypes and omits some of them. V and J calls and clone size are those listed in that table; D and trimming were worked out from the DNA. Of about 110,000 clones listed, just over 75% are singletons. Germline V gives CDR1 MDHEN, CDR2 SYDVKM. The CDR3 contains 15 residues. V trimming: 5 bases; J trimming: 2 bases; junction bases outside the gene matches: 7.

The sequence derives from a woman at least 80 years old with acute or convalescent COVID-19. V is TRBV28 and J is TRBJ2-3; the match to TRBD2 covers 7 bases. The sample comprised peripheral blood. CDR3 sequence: CASSGAAGATDTQYF. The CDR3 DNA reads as TGTGCCAGCAGTGGGGCGGCGGGAGCCACAGATACGCAGTATTTT. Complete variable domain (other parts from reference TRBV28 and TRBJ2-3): DVKVTQSSRYLVKRTGEKVFLECVQDMDHENMFWYRQDPGLGLRLIYFSYDVKMKEKGDIPEGYSVSREKKERFSLILESASTNQTSMYLCASSGAAGATDTQYFGPGTRLTVL.